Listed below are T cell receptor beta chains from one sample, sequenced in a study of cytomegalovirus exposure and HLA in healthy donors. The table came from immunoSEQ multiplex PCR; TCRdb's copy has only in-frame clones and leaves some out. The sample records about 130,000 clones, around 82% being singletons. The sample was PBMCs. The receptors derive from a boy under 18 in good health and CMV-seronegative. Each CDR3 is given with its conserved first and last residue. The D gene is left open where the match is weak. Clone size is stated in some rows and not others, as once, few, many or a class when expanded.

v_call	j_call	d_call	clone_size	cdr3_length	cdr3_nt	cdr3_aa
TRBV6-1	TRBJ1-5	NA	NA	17	TGTGCCAGCAGTGTTCTGGGCACGTCCAATGGGAATCAGCCCCAGCATTTT	CASSVLGTSNGNQPQHF
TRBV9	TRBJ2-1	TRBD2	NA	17	TGTGCCAGCAGCAGAACTAGCGGGGGGGGGTCCTACAATGAGCAGTTCTTC	CASSRTSGGGSYNEQFF
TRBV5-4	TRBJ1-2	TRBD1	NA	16	TGTGCCAGCAGCTTGTTCACGGCAGGGGGGTTCTATGGCTACACCTTC	CASSLFTAGGFYGYTF
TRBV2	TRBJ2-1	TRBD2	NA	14	TGTGCCAGCAGTGCTAGCGGGGGGGTCGATGAGCAGTTCTTC	CASSASGGVDEQFF
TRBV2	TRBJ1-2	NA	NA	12	TGTGCCAGCTTATGGCAGGATAATGGCTACACCTTC	CASLWQDNGYTF
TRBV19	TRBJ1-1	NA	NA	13	TGTGCCAGTACCCTTACTACGGACACTGAAGCTTTCTTT	CASTLTTDTEAFF
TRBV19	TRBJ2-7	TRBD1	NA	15	TGTGCCAGTAGTGTATTTCGGACAGGCAACTACGAGCAGTACTTC	CASSVFRTGNYEQYF
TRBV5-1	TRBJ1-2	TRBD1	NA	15	TGCGCCAGCAGCTTGGAGGGGACAGGTTTGGAGGGCTACACCTTC	CASSLEGTGLEGYTF
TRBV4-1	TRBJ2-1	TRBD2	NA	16	TGCGCCAGCAGCCGGGATAGCGGGAGCTCCTACAATGAGCAGTTCTTC	CASSRDSGSSYNEQFF
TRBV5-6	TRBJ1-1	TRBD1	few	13	TGTGCCAGCAGCTTGTCGGGGACAGGTGAAGCTTTCTTT	CASSLSGTGEAFF
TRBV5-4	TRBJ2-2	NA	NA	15	TGTGCCAGCAGCTTTATAACCGGTCTTCACGGGGAGCTGTTTTTT	CASSFITGLHGELFF
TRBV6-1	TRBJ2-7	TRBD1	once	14	TGTGCCAGCAACTTCGGACAGGCTAAGTACGAGCAGTACTTC	CASNFGQAKYEQYF
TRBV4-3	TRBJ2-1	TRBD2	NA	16	TGCGCCAGCAGCCAAGATGTGAGCGGGAGTTACAATGAGCAGTTCTTC	CASSQDVSGSYNEQFF
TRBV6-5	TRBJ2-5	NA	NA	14	TGTGCCAGCAGTCCCCTACTAGTTGGAGAGACCCAGTACTTC	CASSPLLVGETQYF
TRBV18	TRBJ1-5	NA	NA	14	TGTGCCAGCTCACTCGTCGGTGTGGATCAGCCCCAGCATTTT	CASSLVGVDQPQHF
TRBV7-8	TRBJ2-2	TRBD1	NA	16	TGTGCCAGCAGCTCATTATCAACAGGGGCATCGGGGGAGCTGTTTTTT	CASSSLSTGASGELFF
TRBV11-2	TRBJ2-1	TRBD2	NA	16	TGTGCCAGCAGCTTATTAGCGGGAGTAGCCTACAATGAGCAGTTCTTC	CASSLLAGVAYNEQFF
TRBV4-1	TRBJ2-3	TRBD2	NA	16	TGCGCCAGCAGCCAACAGGGCGGGGGGGTCGGAGATACGCAGTATTTT	CASSQQGGGVGDTQYF
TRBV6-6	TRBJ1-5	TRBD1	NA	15	TGTGCCAGCAGTCCCTCCGACAGGGATGGTCAGCCCCAGCATTTT	CASSPSDRDGQPQHF
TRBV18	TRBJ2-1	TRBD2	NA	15	TGTGCCAGCTCAAGAACTAGCGGGTCAAGGGATGAGCAGTTCTTC	CASSRTSGSRDEQFF
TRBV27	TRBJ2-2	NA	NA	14	TGTGCCAGCAGTCCGACTAGAGTCTCCGGGGAGCTGTTTTTT	CASSPTRVSGELFF
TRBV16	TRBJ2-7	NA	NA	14	TGTGCCAGCAGCCAATCCATTAGCTCCTACGAGCAGTACTTC	CASSQSISSYEQYF
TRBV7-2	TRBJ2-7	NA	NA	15	TGTGCCAGCAGCTCAATCAAGGACTACTTCTACGAGCAGTACTTC	CASSSIKDYFYEQYF
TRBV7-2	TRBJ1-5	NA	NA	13	TGTGCCAGCAGCGATAGCCTGGTAAAGCCCCAGCATTTT	CASSDSLVKPQHF
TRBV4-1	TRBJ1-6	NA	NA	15	TGCGCCAGCAGCCCAGACGGAGGGGACTATTCACCCCTCCACTTT	CASSPDGGDYSPLHF
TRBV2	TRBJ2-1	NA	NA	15	TGTGCCAGCAGTGATAGCGGAAGCTCCTACAATGAGCAGTTCTTC	CASSDSGSSYNEQFF
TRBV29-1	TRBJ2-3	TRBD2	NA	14	TGCAGCGCTACACTAGCGGGCCTCACAGATACGCAGTATTTT	CSATLAGLTDTQYF
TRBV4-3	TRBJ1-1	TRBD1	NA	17	TGCGCCAGCAGCCAGGCGACAGGGGCTAACCGGGGCACTGAAGCTTTCTTT	CASSQATGANRGTEAFF
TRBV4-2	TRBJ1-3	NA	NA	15	TGTGCCAGCAGCCAAGGTCGGGGAGTTGGAAACACCATATATTTT	CASSQGRGVGNTIYF
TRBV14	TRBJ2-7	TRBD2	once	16	TGTGCCAGCAGCCAAGATTCCCTAGCGGGGGGATTAGAACAGTACTTC	CASSQDSLAGGLEQYF
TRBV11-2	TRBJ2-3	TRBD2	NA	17	TGTGCCAGCAGTTCTTTCCGACTAGCGGGGGGGCGTGATACGCAGTATTTT	CASSSFRLAGGRDTQYF
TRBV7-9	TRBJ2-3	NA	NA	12	TGTTCCAGCAGTTCACTCCCTACCACGCAGTATTTT	CSSSSLPTTQYF
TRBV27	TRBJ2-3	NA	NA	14	TGTGCCAGCAGTTCCCTCGGGGAGACGGATACGCAGTATTTT	CASSSLGETDTQYF
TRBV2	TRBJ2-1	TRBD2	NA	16	TGTGCCAGCAGGAGACTAGCGGGAGGGCCTGGCAATGAGCAGTTCTTC	CASRRLAGGPGNEQFF
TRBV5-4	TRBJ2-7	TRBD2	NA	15	TGTGCCAGCAGGGAGGGACTAGCGGACTCCTACGAGCAGTACTTC	CASREGLADSYEQYF
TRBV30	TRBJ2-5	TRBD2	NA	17	TGTGCCTGGAGTGTACAAAGGACTAGCGGGAGTTCCGAGACCCAGTACTTC	CAWSVQRTSGSSETQYF
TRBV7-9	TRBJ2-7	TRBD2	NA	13	TGTGCCAGCAGCTTGGGGGGGACCTACGAGCAGTACTTC	CASSLGGTYEQYF
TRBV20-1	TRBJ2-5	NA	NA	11	TGCAGTGCTACCACGGGAACGGGTGTATACTTC	CSATTGTGVYF
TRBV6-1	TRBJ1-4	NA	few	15	TGTGCCAGCAGTGAAGAAGGACGGGGGTTTGGGGAACTGTTTTTT	CASSEEGRGFGELFF
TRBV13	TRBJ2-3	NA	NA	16	TGTGCCAGCAGCTTAGGGCCCGGAGGGTGGACAGATACGCAGTATTTT	CASSLGPGGWTDTQYF
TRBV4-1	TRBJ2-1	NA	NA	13	TGCGCCAGCAGCCAACAGGGTGTCAATGAGCAGTTCTTC	CASSQQGVNEQFF
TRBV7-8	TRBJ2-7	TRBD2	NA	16	TGTGCCAGCAGCTCCGGGACTAGCGGAGGAGCCGGCGAGCAGTACTTC	CASSSGTSGGAGEQYF